This T cell receptor (beta chain) was found in a study of T cell responses to AZD1222 COVID-19 vaccine (dated by TCRdb to 2020 to 2022). Regarding the complete study: AZD1222 recipients given second doses at about 4 weeks or at about 12 weeks were pooled, since spike-specific TCR depth and breadth were not found to differ between the two schedules. TCR sequencing covered roughly 230 trial participants: around 210 given two doses of AZD1222 and some 25 given two doses of MenACWY control vaccine. Trial participants were enrolled into age subgroups of 18-55, 56-69 and 70-plus years, which contained 148, 28 and 57 TCR-sequenced participants, respectively. What the study reported, not specific to this receptor: Participants were mostly white British and included more females than males, and it was suggested by the authors that clonal diversity may have been underestimated. A significant rise in spike-specific TCR breadth and depth was observed after two AZD1222 doses relative to day 0 and relative to MenACWY recipients. The whole spike protein was spanned by vaccine-associated CD4 TCRs, and dominant responses were seen in regions 160-218 and 743-854. The 56-69-year group was small, and its depth increase did not reach significance, likely because of low power. Because no day 14 peak-response samples were available, repertoires were characterized only after the peak T cell response. Only five or six AZD1222 recipients were SARS-CoV-2 seropositive at baseline, limiting conclusions about previously exposed vaccinees. Reportedly, close to half of the unique spike-specific TCRs recognized epitopes lying outside the regions that are mutated in the B.1.351 and B.1.1.7 variants.

What the time point label conveys for this sample: baseline before first vaccination. The vaccinee samples were drawn from two UK trials, COV001 and COV002, one of which was a single-blind randomized controlled phase 2/3 trial testing AZD1222 (ChAdOx1 nCoV-19) in healthy adults. For TCRbeta chain sequencing, PBMC samples from trial participants were taken at day 0 and at day 28 after the second dose. The CDR3 regions of human TCRbeta chains were subjected to immunosequencing. On the authors' methods: TCRs in the repertoires were matched against a reference library of SARS-CoV-2-specific TCRs that had been generated with the MIRA antigen-specificity platform. Breadth was defined as the fraction of unique TCRs that were SARS-CoV-2-associated, and depth was defined as the fraction of total T cells that were SARS-CoV-2-associated. Using the MIRA data, each spike-specific TCR was assigned both to the spike region to which the TCR was reactive and to a CD4 or CD8 class. Log10-transformed breadth and depth values were compared by one-way ANOVA with Sidak's multiple comparisons tests. The immuneACCESS repertoire file appears here via TCRdb, limited to in-frame rearrangements. These files lack a portion of the clones; in checked studies, under half of the deficit traces to unresolved V genes, and the cause of the others is not known. V and J calls and clone size come straight from that table; D and trimming were deduced from the DNA. Counted in this sample were about 100,000 clones; about 90% of them appeared once. Jointly, the top ten make up about 1.5% of the sample.

Based on the germline V gene, the CDR1 and CDR2 sequences are SGDLS and YYNGEE. The CDR3 measures 18 amino acids from cysteine to phenylalanine. With respect to this clone: The clone's antigen remains unknown. The limits of the CDR3 on the DNA are not certain, so only TCRdb's listed CDR3 is given.

The material was peripheral blood, obtained on day 0 of AZD1222 vaccination. The sequence was obtained from an adult in good health. The chain employs TRBV9 and TRBJ1-3; the table gives TRBD1 as D, unverified against the DNA. For the CDR3, the sequence is CASSVASGQGSSGNTIYF.